These T cell receptor beta chains were read from a single sample in a study of blood T cell repertoires in COVID-19. TCRdb's copy holds only in-frame clones and misses some; the assay was immunoSEQ multiplex PCR. The sample consists of hundreds of thousands of clones, about 83% of them appearing once. The sample consisted of peripheral blood. Every receptor here comes from a woman aged 30 to 39 with COVID-19, enrolled during active disease. Each CDR3 is given with its conserved first and last residue. The D gene is left open where the match is weak. Size values are once, few and many counts, or a class for expanded clones, and some rows have none.

v_call	d_call	j_call	clone_size	cdr3_aa	cdr3_nt
TRBV6-5	-	TRBJ1-2	-	CASSNGQINYGYTF	TGTGCCAGCTCTAACGGACAGATTAACTATGGCTACACCTTC
TRBV6-6	TRBD1	TRBJ1-5	-	CASRIIQGANQPQHF	TGTGCCAGCAGGATCATACAGGGGGCGAATCAGCCCCAGCATTTT
TRBV9	-	TRBJ2-2	-	CASSLKQFTGELFF	TGTGCCAGCAGTCTCAAACAGTTCACCGGGGAGCTGTTTTTT
TRBV7-9	TRBD1	TRBJ1-6	-	CASSLVGTGQNPLHF	TGTGCCAGCAGCTTAGTGGGGACAGGCCAGAATCCCCTCCACTTT
TRBV2	-	TRBJ2-5	once	CASSYTHQETQYF	TGTGCCAGCAGTTACACACACCAAGAGACCCAGTACTTC
TRBV7-9	-	TRBJ2-1	-	CASSPGGSGYYNEQFF	TGTGCCAGCAGCCCCGGGGGTAGCGGATACTACAATGAGCAGTTCTTC
TRBV27	TRBD1	TRBJ2-7	-	CASSLFVTGYPYEQYF	TGTGCCAGCAGTTTATTTGTGACAGGGTACCCCTACGAGCAGTACTTC
TRBV6-5	-	TRBJ1-5	-	CASSYSRTGIQPQHF	TGTGCCAGCAGTTACTCCCGGACCGGGATCCAGCCCCAGCATTTT
TRBV3-1/TRBV3-2	-	TRBJ1-6	-	CASSRSASNSPLHF	TGTGCCAGCAGCCGCAGCGCCAGCAATTCACCCCTCCACTTT
TRBV2	-	TRBJ2-6	-	CASSEGRVGSGANVLTF	TGTGCCAGCAGTGAAGGCAGGGTTGGCTCTGGGGCCAACGTCCTGACTTTC
TRBV6-1	-	TRBJ2-4	-	CASSVKKKGRLDRLGDIQYF	TGTGCCAGCAGTGTAAAGAAGAAGGGGAGGTTGGACAGGTTGGGGGACATTCAGTACTTC
TRBV28	-	TRBJ2-7	-	CASSSGGLSYEQYF	TGTGCCAGTAGCAGTGGGGGCCTCTCCTACGAGCAGTACTTC
TRBV3-1/TRBV3-2	TRBD1	TRBJ2-7	-	CASRDRGEQYF	TGTGCCAGCAGAGACAGGGGCGAGCAGTACTTC
TRBV7-3	-	TRBJ1-1	-	CASSFEEGTEAFF	TGTGCCAGCAGCTTTGAGGAAGGCACTGAAGCTTTCTTT
TRBV11-2	TRBD1	TRBJ1-1	-	CASSANRGVTEAFF	TGTGCCAGCAGCGCCAACAGGGGGGTCACTGAAGCTTTCTTT
TRBV6-4	TRBD2	TRBJ2-1	few	CASSDEGGPYNEQFF	TGTGCCAGCAGTGACGAGGGAGGGCCCTACAATGAGCAGTTCTTC
TRBV12-3/TRBV12-4	-	TRBJ1-2	-	CASSSRRNGYTF	TGTGCCAGCAGTTCTCGTCGTAATGGCTACACCTTC
TRBV4-1	-	TRBJ1-1	-	CASSLRVSRGTEAFF	TGCGCCAGCAGCCTTCGGGTCTCCCGGGGCACTGAAGCTTTCTTT
TRBV6-2/TRBV6-3	-	TRBJ2-7	few	CASSSTDSFSYEQYF	TGTGCCAGCAGCTCGACGGACAGTTTCTCCTACGAGCAGTACTTC
TRBV28	-	TRBJ1-6	once	CASSPALRGSPLHF	TGTGCCAGCAGCCCTGCCCTAAGAGGTTCACCCCTCCACTTT
TRBV11-2	-	TRBJ1-2	once	CASRATATDGYTF	TGTGCCAGCAGAGCGACAGCGACGGATGGCTACACCTTC
TRBV5-4	TRBD1	TRBJ1-2	-	CASSEGSDRAIYGYTF	TGTGCCAGCAGCGAAGGGTCTGACAGGGCGATCTATGGCTACACCTTC
TRBV27	-	TRBJ2-1	-	CASSFGGNEQFF	TGTGCCAGCAGTTTTGGCGGGAATGAGCAGTTCTTC
TRBV29-1	TRBD1	TRBJ2-7	-	CSVEGGRTGLEQYF	TGCAGCGTTGAAGGGGGCCGGACAGGGCTTGAGCAGTACTTC
TRBV2	-	TRBJ2-5	-	CASSADGGETQYF	TGTGCCAGCAGTGCGGACGGCGGGGAGACCCAGTACTTC
TRBV5-4	-	TRBJ1-2	-	CASSLVSRLTGDYGYTF	TGTGCCAGCAGCTTGGTATCCCGTTTGACAGGAGACTATGGCTACACCTTC
TRBV2	TRBD1	TRBJ1-1	-	CASSPPGQGANTEAFF	TGTGCCAGCAGCCCACCGGGACAGGGGGCGAACACTGAAGCTTTCTTT
TRBV2	TRBD1	TRBJ2-3	-	CASSSLRQGASTDTQYF	TGTGCCAGCAGTTCCCTCCGACAGGGGGCGAGCACAGATACGCAGTATTTT
TRBV7-9	-	TRBJ1-4	-	CASSFGEGEKLFF	TGTGCCAGCAGCTTCGGGGAGGGTGAAAAACTGTTTTTT
TRBV4-2	-	TRBJ1-5	-	CASSQGAGFQPQHF	TGTGCCAGCAGCCAAGGGGCGGGGTTTCAGCCCCAGCATTTT
TRBV15	TRBD1	TRBJ1-2	-	CATRRGAGGGFNYGYTF	TGTGCCACCCGGCGCGGGGCAGGGGGCGGTTTCAACTATGGCTACACCTTC
TRBV11-3	-	TRBJ2-1	-	CASSLGDTSYNEQFF	TGTGCCAGCAGCTTAGGTGACACATCCTACAATGAGCAGTTCTTC
TRBV9	-	TRBJ2-3	-	CASSPSGNTDTQYF	TGTGCCAGCAGCCCCAGCGGTAACACAGATACGCAGTATTTT